This T cell receptor (beta chain) was recovered during a study of shared clonotypes between healthy human individuals. Across the study: Three CD4 naive, three CD4 memory, two CD8 naive and one CD8 memory plate were used per donor. Whole-study findings and limits: Generally, naive subsets (rather than memory subsets) showed larger estimated richness.

Caucasian adults living in Nashville, Tennessee, provided all samples. On this clone itself: Its antigen remains unidentified.

Germline CDR1 is MDHEN and CDR2 is SYDVKM. Trimming shortened V by 7 bases and J by 0 bases, and 13 bases separated the two germline ends. This CDR3 contains 16 residues. The repertoire was sequenced with immunoSEQ multiplex PCR; TCRdb's copy has only in-frame clones and lacks some. The sample holds 2 million or so clones, 95% seen once. The clonotype was recovered from a man between 18 and 35 years old in good health. The rearrangement links TRBV28 to TRBJ1-6, with unresolved D. The sequencing input was naive CD4+ T cells sorted from blood. The subset is: CD45RA+ positively selected. As DNA, the CDR3 is TGTGCCAGCACCGAACACGGGAGCTCCTATAATTCACCCCTCCACTTT. It specifies CASTEHGSSYNSPLHF.